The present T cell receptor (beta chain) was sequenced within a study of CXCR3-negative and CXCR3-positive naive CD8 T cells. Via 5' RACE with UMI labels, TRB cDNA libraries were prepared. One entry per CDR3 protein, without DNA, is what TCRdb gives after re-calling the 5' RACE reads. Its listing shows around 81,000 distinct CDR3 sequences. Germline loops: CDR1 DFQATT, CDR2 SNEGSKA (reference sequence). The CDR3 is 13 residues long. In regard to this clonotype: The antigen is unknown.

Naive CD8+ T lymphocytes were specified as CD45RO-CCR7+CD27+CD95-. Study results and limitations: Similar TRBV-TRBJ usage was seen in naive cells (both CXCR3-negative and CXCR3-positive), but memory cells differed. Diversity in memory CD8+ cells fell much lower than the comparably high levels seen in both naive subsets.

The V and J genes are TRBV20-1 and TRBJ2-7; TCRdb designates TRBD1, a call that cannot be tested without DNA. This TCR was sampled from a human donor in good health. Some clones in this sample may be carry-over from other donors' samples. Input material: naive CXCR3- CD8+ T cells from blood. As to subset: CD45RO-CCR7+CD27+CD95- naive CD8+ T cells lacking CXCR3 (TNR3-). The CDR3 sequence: CSAPSWAIYEQYF.